Below are 16 T cell receptor beta chains sequenced from a single sample in a study of CD8 T cells in ankylosing spondylitis. Study results and caveats: What appeared characteristic of ankylosing spondylitis blood was a TCR beta motif of eight highly homologous variants.

Using its own MiXCR run on the 5' RACE reads, TCRdb lists one record per CDR3 protein. The sample records around 490,000 distinct CDR3 sequences, about 5% being singletons. Their specific antigens are unknown. The sequenced sample was blood, either unsorted or a sorted T cell fraction (not recorded which). Receptor source: a male donor with ankylosing spondylitis.

This clonotype was found many times. This chain joins TRBV27 and TRBJ2-7; D is perhaps TRBD2 (5 bases). CDR1 is MNHEY, CDR2 SMNVEV, per germline (reference sequence). V dropped 4 bases and J dropped 7 bases, with 11 bases sitting between them. The CDR3 totals 12 residues. CDR3 in amino acids: CASSSRTGEQYF. DNA of the CDR3: TGTGCCAGCAGTTCCAGGACGGGGGAGCAGTACTTC.

In its sample, this clonotype was seen many times. V and J are TRBV29-1 and TRBJ2-5; 8 nucleotides line up with TRBD2. V shed 7 bases and J 0 bases; nucleotides not matched to a gene: 10. This CDR3 region has 15 residues. Germline CDR1 is SQVTM and CDR2 is ANQGSEA. The DNA of the CDR3 is TGCAGCGCGGGAGGAACTAGCGGATACCAAGAGACCCAGTACTTC. Translated: CSAGGTSGYQETQYF.

This clonotype has a count of ten or more. The CDR3 protein is CSARVVGARSGTEAFF. CDR3 sequence (DNA): TGCAGTGCTAGAGTCGTAGGGGCACGCTCGGGCACTGAAGCTTTCTTT. The chain combines TRBV20-1 with TRBJ1-1; possibly TRBD1 for D (5 bases). Per germline, CDR1 DFQATT and CDR2 SNEGSKA (reference sequence). The CDR3 loop spans 16 amino acids. V shed 1 base and J shed 4 bases, with 19 bases lying between them.

This clonotype was observed many times. The CDR3 coding sequence is TGCGCCAGCAGCCAGAGGGGAACGGGGAATGAAAAACTGTTTTTT. It specifies CASSQRGTGNEKLFF. The rearrangement links TRBV4-1 to TRBJ1-4, with D tentatively TRBD1 (5 bases). Trimming removed 3 bases from V and 5 bases from J, with 13 bases in between. This CDR3 comprises 15 residues. CDR1 MGHRA and CDR2 YSYEKL come from the germline V gene.

This clonotype was observed many times. In nucleotides, the CDR3 is TGCAGTGCTAGAGATACCAGACTAGCGACCGTCTACAATGAGCAGTTCTTC. Translation: CSARDTRLATVYNEQFF. J is TRBJ2-1 and V is TRBV20-1; 8 bases agree with TRBD2. This CDR3 region has 17 residues. Germline values: CDR1 DFQATT, CDR2 SNEGSKA (reference sequence). J lost 3 bases, V lost 0 bases, and 10 bases had no gene match.

This clonotype has more than one count but fewer than ten. V usage is TRBV7-2 and J usage is TRBJ2-1; TRBD2 agrees at 7 bases. V trimming: 3 bases; J trimming: 6 bases; junction bases outside the gene matches: 8. CDR1 and CDR2 (germline): SGHTA, FQGNSA. CDR3 length: 15 amino acids. In nucleotides, the CDR3 is TGTGCCAGCAGCTTGGGGGGGGAATGGGGCAATGAGCAGTTCTTC. Its translation is CASSLGGEWGNEQFF.

This clonotype was observed many times. The chain uses TRBV6-2 or TRBV6-3 and TRBJ2-5; no firm D call. This CDR3 has 15 residues. Trimming left V 4 bases short and J 1 base short, with 13 bases between. Germline values: CDR1 MNHEY, CDR2 SVGEGT. The CDR3 DNA reads TGTGCCAGCAGTTCCCCGTCCGCTAGCCAAGAGACCCAGTACTTC. Translated: CASSSPSASQETQYF.

Ten or more counts support this clonotype. The chain carries TRBV4-3 and TRBJ2-1, with TRBD2 identical over 7 bases. Germline V gives CDR1 LGHNA, CDR2 YSLEER. This CDR3 spans 16 amino acids. With V trimmed by 6 bases and J by 2 bases, 10 bases remained unmatched. The DNA of the CDR3 is TGCGCCAGCAGACTCCGGGCTGGGACTACCTACAATGAGCAGTTCTTC. It encodes CASRLRAGTTYNEQFF.

This clonotype has a count of ten or more. The rearrangement joins TRBV7-2 to TRBJ2-3; D is possibly TRBD2 (5 bases). Deletions cut 7 bases from V and 3 bases from J, with 14 bases between. Germline CDR1 reads SGHTA; CDR2 reads FQGNSA. The CDR3 extends over 14 amino acids. CDR3: CASNLNRGTDTQYF. The CDR3 DNA is TGTGCCAGCAACCTAAATCGGGGAACAGATACGCAGTATTTT.

At least ten counts were recorded for this clonotype. V and J are TRBV7-2 and TRBJ2-5, with 9 bases identical to TRBD2. With V trimmed by 2 bases and J by 5 bases, 6 bases remained unmatched. The CDR3 spans 15 residues. Per germline, CDR1 SGHTA and CDR2 FQGNSA. CDR3 nucleotide sequence: TGTGCCAGCAGCTTAAACCCTAGCGGGGTGGAGACCCAGTACTTC. Translation gives CASSLNPSGVETQYF.

This clonotype was recorded at least ten times. The V and J genes are TRBV9 and TRBJ1-2, with D possibly TRBD1 on 5 matching bases. The length of the CDR3 is 14 residues. Germline V gives CDR1 SGDLS, CDR2 YYNGEE. V shed 6 bases and J shed 3 bases, with 15 bases lying between them. The CDR3 region has the DNA TGTGCCAGCACCCCCTCGACAGTGGACTATGGCTACACCTTC. It is translated as CASTPSTVDYGYTF.

This clonotype was counted ten times or more. This chain joins TRBV24-1 and TRBJ1-6; no reliable D call. Looked up from germline, CDR1 is KGHDR and CDR2 is SFDVKD. V was trimmed by 9 bases and J by 0 bases, leaving 17 bases between them. This CDR3 is 17 amino acids long. Here the CDR3 DNA reads TGTGCCACCGGGGTGTACGGAAGAAGCTCCTATAATTCACCCCTCCACTTT. Its translation: CATGVYGRSSYNSPLHF.

This clonotype has just a few counts. The gene calls are TRBV21-1 and TRBJ2-1; the table's D call TRBD1 went unverified against the DNA. TRBV21-1 has pseudogene status. The CDR3 has 13 residues. DNA of the CDR3: TGTGCCAGCACCGCGGGGGTCGGCAATGAGCAGTTCTTC. This translates into CASTAGVGNEQFF.

This chain links TRBV20-1 with TRBJ2-7; no clear D. Trimming took off 4 bases at V and 4 bases at J, with 8 bases between the two ends. CDR1 and CDR2 (germline): DFQATT, SNEGSKA (reference sequence). CDR3 length equals 11 residues. The CDR3 region is CSAKNFYEQYF. CDR3 bases: TGCAGTGCTAAGAACTTTTACGAGCAGTACTTC.

This clonotype has ten or more counts. The rearrangement links TRBV28 to TRBJ1-3; D call uncertain. There are 15 residues in the CDR3. The germline gives CDR1 MDHEN, CDR2 SYDVKM. V lost 4 bases to trimming and J lost 1 base, with 11 bases between them. The CDR3 sequence is CASSSSFGSGNTIYF. In DNA, the CDR3 is TGTGCCAGCAGTTCCAGTTTTGGGTCTGGAAACACCATATATTTT.

In this sample, this clonotype turned up many times. The V gene is TRBV7-2, the J gene TRBJ1-5; D is ambiguous. The V end was cut by 3 bases, the J end by 11 bases, with 17 bases between. There are 14 residues in the CDR3. CDR1 and CDR2 (germline): SGHTA, FQGNSA. CDR3 residues: CASSLGGTPGAQHF. The CDR3 region has the DNA TGTGCCAGCAGCTTGGGAGGCACCCCCGGGGCCCAGCATTTT. The variable domain in full, with the rest retrieved from reference TRBV7-2 and TRBJ1-5, is GAGVSQSPSNKVTEKGKDVELRCDPISGHTALYWYRQSLGQGLEFLIYFQGNSAPDKSGLPSDRFSAERTGGSVSTLTIQRTQQEDSAVYLCASSLGGTPGAQHFGDGTRLSIL.